This T cell receptor (beta chain) was documented in a study of human T cells and chemical hapten exposure. Study details: Skin of the upper inner arm, around 2 cm by around 2 cm, received 2% DPC for sensitization. Across its approximately 25 weeks, the study gave patients weekly diphenylcyclopropenone doses to the scalp.

One entry per CDR3 protein results from TCRdb running MiXCR on the RACE reads. The sample comprises more than 70,000 distinct CDR3 sequences, about 8% of which are singletons, and just over 2.5% rests with the top ten. This CDR3 has 15 amino acids. Germline V gene sequence: CDR1 SEHNR, CDR2 FQNEAQ (reference sequence). V was trimmed by 5 bases and J by 0 bases, leaving 11 bases between them. The table lists this clonotype with a few counts. Its antigen is as yet unknown. The time point denotes: pre-sensitization, week 0. As to treatment: therapeutic diphenylcyclopropenone sensitization with weekly scalp DPC. Study-wide results and limits: Among expanded TCRs, significantly more large CDR3 similarity clusters formed than among controls. PT1 expanded TCR counts correlated positively with patch test score.

This chain uses TRBV7-9 with TRBJ2-4; D gene uncertain. The sequence derives from a middle-aged man with alopecia areata. Some clones in this sample may be carry-over from other donors' samples. The sample was whole blood, taken in connection with sensitization to the hapten diphenylcyclopropenone (DPC). The CDR3 DNA reads as TGTGCCAGCAGCCCAGATCCGATAGCCAAAAACATTCAGTACTTC. Its translation is CASSPDPIAKNIQYF.